This entry features one T cell receptor beta chain sequence. Its specific antigen is unknown. No much larger clone exists at a distance of one base, and base qualities are not known. The library was obtained by the immunoSEQ multiplex PCR assay. For most patients, genomic DNA was isolated with the Qiagen DNeasy Blood and Tissue Kit and shipped frozen to Adaptive Biotechnologies for TCR sequencing. Adaptive Biotechnologies carried out high-throughput TCR-beta CDR3 sequencing of genomic DNA for most patients. The study's processing was this. TCR sequencing data were retrieved from Adaptive's ImmunoSEQ software for around 20 patients, whereas three other patients were processed with MiXCR and VDJtools. CD4 versus CD8 sorting errors were corrected by removing sequences found in both subsets at a frequency ratio below 5:1. CDR3 nucleotide sequences shared between donor and recipient were removed because the origin of such sequences could not be assigned. Alloreactive clones required at least 2-fold expansion over unstimulated cells and minimum CFSE-low frequency of 0.002% (template counts) or 0.001% (read counts). Clones were considered mappable if detected in sequenced pre-transplant spleen, lymph node, or MLR CFSE-low populations of the donor or recipient. The cumulative frequency of alloreactive clones was calculated as a percentage of all sequences, weighted by copy number. Drawn from immuneACCESS, this table holds only the in-frame rearrangements with V and J called that TCRdb kept. Clones are partly lost; checked studies trace under half to an unresolved V gene and leave the rest unexplained. V and J calls and clone size are copied from that table; D and trimming were computed from the DNA. Recorded for this sample are tens of thousands of clones; 91% of them occurred a single time. The ten largest make up over 0.095% of the sample.

These data belong to a study of graft-versus-host responses after intestinal transplantation (dated by TCRdb to the early 2020s). For context, the study as a whole: The transplants that recipients got were multivisceral, liver-intestinal, or isolated intestinal. Rather than being sequenced by the commercial service, samples from a few later patients were sequenced in-house on an Illumina MiSeq and processed with MiXCR. A peak of at least 4% donor T cells among recipient peripheral blood mononuclear cells was the definition used for donor T cell macrochimerism. Alloreactive clones were identified by sequencing pre-transplant mixed lymphocyte reaction products and comparing these products with unstimulated pre-transplant donor and recipient T cells. Of the 20 to 30 intestinal transplant recipients enrolled in the cohort, one of whom was a retransplant, 3 patients without pretransplant specimens were excluded. Anti-thymocyte globulin induction was given to all recipients, followed by maintenance tacrolimus and steroids for approximately 3 years. After intestinal transplantation, graft-versus-host and host-versus-graft alloreactive T cell clones were followed in the graft, circulation and bone marrow using bulk TCR-beta CDR3 sequencing.

What the work shows at the level of the full study, not this receptor alone: In patients with donor T cell macrochimerism, the allografts had high GvH to HvG T cell clonal ratios. GvH clones turned up in recipient bone marrow, with some appearing earlier in ileal mucosa or blood, a pattern consistent with an intestinal mucosal origin. The relatively low number and heterogeneity of intestinal transplant patients limited the conclusions. Early after transplant, peak levels of circulating GvH clones were found to be associated with declines in HvG clones.

Taken from cysteine to phenylalanine, the CDR3 has 14 residues. Left in the record is the CDR3 DNA by itself, 42 bases read in frame from the first base. CDR1 SGHKS and CDR2 YYEKEE are derived from the germline V gene (reference sequence). Trimming takes 2 bases off V and 5 bases off J; junction bases not matched to a gene: 6. The sample's time point label is to be understood as: cells obtained before transplantation from donor or recipient. CD3+CD4+ and CD3+CD8+ populations were FACS-sorted from unstimulated pre-transplant donor and recipient cells taken from spleen or lymph nodes. The sequence links TRBV5-5 to TRBJ1-1, and 7 junctional nucleotides match TRBD1. The sequence derives from a human donor who received an intestinal transplant. This specimen was unstimulated CD4+ T cells sorted from spleen or lymph node cells, taken before intestinal transplant. The DNA reads TGTGCCAGCAGCTTAGGACAGGTTTGGACTGAAGCTTTCTTT. Its protein is CASSLGQVWTEAFF.